This note documents a single T cell receptor beta chain sequence. Its recognized antigen is unknown. No per-base quality is available; no much larger clone lies one base away. The data derive from a study of breast tumors, draining lymph nodes, adjacent tissues (dated by TCRdb to the mid-2010s). Broadly, across the study: Breast cancer patients provided tumor, adjacent nontumor tissue and axillary lymph nodes, and the study compared the TCR beta repertoires across these three sources. The study was designed to assess the relationships and possible T-cell exchange between tumor, surrounding tissue and draining lymph node repertoires in human breast cancer. What the study reported, not specific to this receptor: Tumor T-cell repertoires showed less diversity than lymph node repertoires and more diversity than nontumor tissue repertoires, and tumor T-cell repertoires showed preferential V and J gene usage. The study presented the conclusion that tumor T cells originate in lymph nodes as consistent with a hypothesis, not as something directly demonstrated. The similarity between tumor and nontumor tissue repertoires was significantly greater in luminal-like breast cancer than in basal-like breast cancer. The data were considered consistent with most tumor T cells being derived from the lymph node and subsequently expanding within tumor tissue.

For sequencing, an Illumina HiSeq 2000 was employed. TCR beta chain libraries were generated through multiplex PCR amplification. The amplified TCR beta chain products were analyzed by high-throughput sequencing. Through fastp at Q25 and MiXCR, TCRdb rebuilt clones from the public reads, retaining in-frame beta chains. Entries are consolidated by CDR3 protein sequence, retaining the most common genes and DNA. This sample lists about 270,000 distinct CDR3 sequences; around 30% were detected once. Together, the top ten hold approximately 1% of the sample. Lymph node samples came from the axillary draining lymph nodes of breast cancer patients. As encoded in the germline V gene, CDR1 is SNHLY while CDR2 is FYNNEI. V ends up 6 bases short and J 1 base short, with an unmatched junction base count of 7. The CDR3 runs 16 amino acids, cysteine and phenylalanine included. Only CDR3 DNA is held: 48 bases, read in frame from base 1.

The clonotype originates from a female donor with breast cancer. Some clones in this sample may be carry-over from other donors' samples. Rearrangement joined TRBV2 to TRBJ1-5; 9 bases in the junction line up with TRBD1. Sequencing was performed on axillary lymph node tissue. DNA sequence: TGTGCCAGCAGGCCCGAAGGGACAGGGAGCAATCAGCCCCAGCATTTT. This sequence encodes CASRPEGTGSNQPQHF.